These 31 T cell receptor beta chains share one sample of origin, sequenced in a study of T cell responses to AZD1222 COVID-19 vaccine. Profiling relied on immunoSEQ multiplex PCR, and the TCRdb table lists in-frame clones only, not all of them. Of 90,000 to 150,000 clones in the sample, under 90% were seen once. This specimen consisted of peripheral blood, obtained on day 0 of AZD1222 vaccination. Receptor source: an adult in good health.

The CDR3 loop is CASSLAVGAKDTQYF. The DNA of the CDR3 is TGTGCCAGCAGCTTAGCAGTGGGGGCAAAAGATACGCAGTATTTT. The chain couples TRBV11-1 to TRBJ2-3; maybe TRBD1 (6 bases). V dropped 0 bases and J dropped 5 bases, with 12 bases sitting between them. The germline V gene has CDR1 SGHAT and CDR2 FQDESV (reference sequence). CDR3 length equals 15 residues. Looking up the rest from reference TRBV11-1 and TRBJ2-3 gives the full variable domain: EAEVAQSPRYKITEKSQAVAFWCDPISGHATLYWYRQILGQGPELLVQFQDESVVDDSQLPKDRFSAERLKGVDSTLKIQPAELGDSAMYLCASSLAVGAKDTQYFGPGTRLTVL.

This clone was found once. The rearrangement links TRBV7-2 to TRBJ1-2; the match to TRBD1 covers 7 bases. Losses at the gene ends were 4 bases for V and 6 bases for J; bases not matched to a gene: 5. CDR1 SGHTA and CDR2 FQGNSA come from the germline V gene. The CDR3 has 13 residues. The DNA for the CDR3 is TGTGCCAGCAGCTATTCAGGGGGTAATGGCTACACCTTC. Amino acid sequence: CASSYSGGNGYTF.

J is TRBJ1-2 and V is TRBV5-4; D is perhaps TRBD1 (5 bases). The V end lost 3 bases, the J end lost 4 bases, and 10 bases lay between the germline ends. Germline CDR1 is SGHNT and CDR2 is YYREEE (reference sequence). The CDR3 runs 13 residues. CDR3 loop: CASSWGRSYGYTF. CDR3 DNA sequence: TGTGCCAGCAGCTGGGGGAGGTCCTATGGCTACACCTTC.

The chain joins TRBV5-1 to TRBJ1-1, with D maybe TRBD1 (6 bases). CDR1 is SGHRS and CDR2 is YFSETQ in the germline V gene. The germline V and J ends were trimmed by 4 bases and 4 bases, with 11 bases remaining between them. CDR3 size: 13 residues. CDR3: CASSGGDATEAFF. The CDR3 DNA reads as TGCGCCAGCAGCGGGGGCGACGCCACTGAAGCTTTCTTT.

This chain uses TRBV5-1 with TRBJ2-7; no definite D call. CDR1 and CDR2 (germline): SGHRS, YFSETQ. Between the trimmed V and J ends, which lost 6 bases and 6 bases, there was a span of 10 bases. The length of the CDR3 is 11 residues. CDR3 protein: CASTASGEQYF. In DNA, the CDR3 is TGCGCCAGCACGGCTTCGGGCGAGCAGTACTTC.

CDR3 amino acids: CASSDAGGTFF. In DNA form, the CDR3 reads TGCGCCAGCAGTGACGCCGGTGGGACTTTCTTT. The rearrangement links TRBV10-1 to TRBJ1-1, with D uncertain. In germline, CDR1 is WNHNN, CDR2 SYGVQD (reference sequence). Trimming removed 3 bases at V and 12 bases at J, with 11 bases between. This CDR3 is 11 amino acids long.

The J gene is TRBJ1-2, the V gene TRBV5-1; D remains unclear. Trimming cost V 0 bases and J 3 bases, with 6 bases left between them. CDR1 and CDR2 (germline): SGHRS, YFSETQ. The CDR3 has 13 residues. CDR3 bases: TGCGCCAGCAGCTTGGGACGTGACTATGGCTACACCTTC. It encodes CASSLGRDYGYTF.

Worth noting for this clone: At the DNA level, this CDR3 is encoded by other sequences in the same sample as well. The chain couples TRBV30 to TRBJ1-2; no firm D call. This CDR3 is built from 11 residues. V lost 3 bases, J lost 8 bases, and 10 bases lay in between. Per germline, CDR1 GTSNPN and CDR2 SVGIG (reference sequence). The CDR3 sequence: CAWSRTRGYTF. The CDR3 DNA follows: TGTGCCTGGAGCAGGACGCGCGGCTACACCTTC.

This sequence joins TRBV5-8 and TRBJ2-3; 8 bases agree with TRBD2. Germline CDR1 is SGHTS and CDR2 is YDEGEE. Trimming removed 4 bases from V and 4 bases from J; junction bases left unmatched: 5. There are 14 residues in the CDR3. This CDR3 is CASSHRGGADTQYF. For the CDR3, the DNA is TGTGCCAGCAGCCACCGGGGGGGTGCAGATACGCAGTATTTT.

The V gene is TRBV10-3, the J gene TRBJ1-2; 8 bases agree with TRBD1. Per the germline V gene, CDR1 is ENHRY and CDR2 is SYGVKD. The CDR3 extends over 14 amino acids. V lost 4 bases and J lost 2; bases outside the gene matches: 3. CDR3 region: CAISGGQANYGYTF. DNA for the CDR3: TGTGCCATCAGTGGGGGACAGGCAAACTATGGCTACACCTTC.

The table lists this clone with a few counts. The chain recombines TRBV11-3 with TRBJ2-7; the D is unclear. V was pared by 1 base and J by 2 bases, with 9 bases between. This CDR3 has 14 amino acids. Germline V gene sequence: CDR1 SGHNT, CDR2 YENEEA. DNA of the CDR3: TGTGCCAGCAGCTTAGCCAGGTGGACCTACGAGCAGTACTTC. Translation: CASSLARWTYEQYF.

The chain employs TRBV27 and TRBJ2-1, with TRBD2 matching 12 bases. V trimming: 4 bases; J trimming: 6 bases; junction bases outside the gene matches: 4. The CDR3 length is 15 residues. The germline gives CDR1 MNHEY, CDR2 SMNVEV (reference sequence). For the CDR3, the DNA is TGTGCCAGCAGTTCCGGACTAGCGGGGAGCAATGAGCAGTTCTTC. Residues: CASSSGLAGSNEQFF.

The V and J genes are TRBV7-2 and TRBJ2-7; 8 bases fit TRBD2. The CDR3 runs to 16 residues. V shed 2 bases and J 1 base; nucleotides not matched to a gene: 7. The germline gives CDR1 SGHTA, CDR2 FQGNSA. The CDR3 loop reads CASSLRAGGRSYEQYF. CDR3 sequence (DNA): TGTGCCAGCAGCTTACGGGCGGGAGGTCGGTCCTACGAGCAGTACTTC.

The V and J genes are TRBV6-2 or TRBV6-3 and TRBJ2-1; no clear D. Trimming shortened V by 0 bases and J by 7 bases, and 13 bases separated the two germline ends. This CDR3 spans 15 amino acids. CDR1 is MNHEY and CDR2 is SVGEGT in the germline V gene. In DNA, the CDR3 is TGTGCCAGCAGTTACTCGATGGCAGGCGGTAATGAGCAGTTCTTC. It encodes CASSYSMAGGNEQFF.

V and J are TRBV5-8 and TRBJ1-4; D gene uncertain. CDR3 length equals 16 residues. Germline V CDR1 and CDR2: SGHTS, YDEGEE. Trimming pared 3 bases from V and 3 bases from J, leaving 15 bases between. CDR3 nucleotides: TGTGCCAGCAGCTCCACCATCTGGGGTCCTAATGAAAAACTGTTTTTT. It is translated as CASSSTIWGPNEKLFF.

The chain recombines TRBV27 with TRBJ2-2, with 9 nucleotides matching TRBD2. CDR3 length equals 15 residues. The germline V gene encodes CDR1 MNHEY and CDR2 SMNVEV (reference sequence). Trimming at V came to 9 bases and at J to 7 bases, leaving 12 bases not matched to a gene. The CDR3: CASLGASGMGGELFF. Written as DNA, the CDR3 is TGTGCCAGTTTGGGGGCTAGCGGGATGGGCGGGGAGCTGTTTTTT.

The chain couples TRBV19 to TRBJ2-5, with 10 bases fitting TRBD1. Unmatched junction bases numbered 7, after V lost 4 bases and J lost 5 bases. This CDR3 has 15 residues. From germline, CDR1 is LNHDA and CDR2 SQIVND (reference sequence). The CDR3: CASSTGTGDWETQYF. In DNA form, the CDR3 reads TGTGCCAGTAGTACTGGGACAGGGGATTGGGAGACCCAGTACTTC.

V and J are TRBV5-1 and TRBJ2-5; the D gene is possibly TRBD1 (6 bases). Trimming removed 2 bases from V and 5 bases from J, with 13 bases in between. CDR1 and CDR2 (germline): SGHRS, YFSETQ. This CDR3 is 14 amino acids long. The CDR3 coding sequence is TGCGCCAGCAGCTTCAGAGTGGGGGCGGAGACCCAGTACTTC. Encoded protein: CASSFRVGAETQYF.

This chain connects TRBV6-5 to TRBJ1-2; the D gene is possibly TRBD1 (5 bases). In germline, CDR1 is MNHEY, CDR2 SVGAGI. V lost 5 bases, J lost 5 bases, and 9 bases lay in between. The length of the CDR3 is 12 residues. In DNA form, the CDR3 reads TGTGCCAGCAGTACCGGGACTTATGGCTACACCTTC. Amino acids: CASSTGTYGYTF.

The chain combines TRBV6-6 with TRBJ2-1; D may be TRBD2 (5 bases). Per the germline V gene, CDR1 is MNHNY and CDR2 is SVGAGI (reference sequence). The CDR3 is made up of 12 amino acids. V dropped 6 bases and J dropped 9 bases, with 12 bases sitting between them. This CDR3 reads CASSRTGSEQFF. CDR3 DNA: TGTGCCAGCAGCCGCACGGGGAGTGAGCAGTTCTTC.

V and J are TRBV2 and TRBJ2-5; 11 nucleotides align to TRBD2. Trimming cost V 8 bases and J 7 bases; bases outside gene matches: 6. CDR1 SNHLY and CDR2 FYNNEI come from the germline V gene. The CDR3 sequence is 13 residues long. CDR3 DNA sequence: TGTGCCAGCCGTACAACTAGCGGGGGGACCCAGTACTTC. Translating gives CASRTTSGGTQYF.

This clone appeared a single time. V and J are TRBV6-5 and TRBJ1-5; perhaps TRBD1 as D (5 bases). Germline lookup yields CDR1 MNHEY and CDR2 SVGAGI. With 5 bases removed from V and 3 bases from J, the gap between germline ends came to 11 bases. CDR3 length: 14 residues. The CDR3: CASSRGTVNQPQHF. In DNA form, the CDR3 reads TGTGCCAGCAGTCGAGGGACGGTCAATCAGCCCCAGCATTTT.

The chain recombines TRBV3-1 (or the pseudogene TRBV3-2) with TRBJ1-1, with 7 bases fitting TRBD1. This CDR3 contains 15 residues. Germline CDR1 reads LGHDT; CDR2 reads YNNKEL (reference sequence). The V gene end was trimmed by 4 bases and the J gene end by 4 bases; junction bases not matched to a gene: 9. The CDR3 DNA is TGTGCCAGCAGCCCCGGAGGCAGGGGGGCCACTGAAGCTTTCTTT. Its protein product is CASSPGGRGATEAFF.

The V call is TRBV9, the J call TRBJ1-1; the D gene is possibly TRBD1 (6 bases). Germline-derived CDR1 and CDR2 are SGDLS and YYNGEE. CDR3 length: 15 amino acids. Trimming shortened V by 3 bases and J by 4 bases, and 16 bases separated the two germline ends. The CDR3 bases are TGTGCCAGCAGCGCAAGAGGGGGTTGGGGCACTGAAGCTTTCTTT. Its translation: CASSARGGWGTEAFF.

This clone showed up just once. This chain links TRBV7-9 with TRBJ1-5; D unclear. The germline CDR1 and CDR2 sequences are SEHNR and FQNEAQ (reference sequence). The CDR3 consists of 12 residues. V lost 4 bases and J lost 3, with 4 bases in between. The DNA of the CDR3 is TGTGCCAGCAGCTCCATCAATCAGCCCCAGCATTTT. Encoded protein: CASSSINQPQHF.

The rearrangement joins TRBV7-2 to TRBJ1-1; 7 bases are a match to TRBD1. The germline CDR1 and CDR2 sequences are SGHTA and FQGNSA. The CDR3 sequence is 15 residues long. J lost 6 bases, V lost 2 bases, and 9 bases had no gene match. For the CDR3, the DNA is TGTGCCAGCAGCTTACCCGGACAGGTTTTCCCTGAAGCTTTCTTT. Translating gives CASSLPGQVFPEAFF.

The rearrangement uses TRBV11-2 and TRBJ1-1; D not resolved. The CDR3 covers 13 residues. With 2 bases removed from V and 7 bases from J, the gap between germline ends came to 11 bases. Germline lookup yields CDR1 SGHAT and CDR2 FQNNGV. The CDR3 spells CASSLSDFGEAFF. The DNA for the CDR3 is TGTGCCAGCAGCTTATCTGACTTTGGTGAAGCTTTCTTT.

The chain uses TRBV7-2 and TRBJ2-4; TRBD1 matches at 7 bases. The junction had 10 bases not matched to a gene; V was cut back by 7 bases and J by 7 bases. CDR1 is SGHTA, CDR2 FQGNSA, per germline. The CDR3 extends over 14 amino acids. For the CDR3, the DNA is TGTGCCAGCAACCCGACAGGGATCTTGAACATTCAGTACTTC. This encodes CASNPTGILNIQYF.

This clone was seen more than once but under ten times. The rearrangement links TRBV15 to TRBJ2-7; 9 positions match TRBD2. The germline V gene encodes CDR1 LNHNV and CDR2 YYDKDF (reference sequence). V gave up 0 bases and J gave up 1 base; unmatched junction bases: 1. The CDR3 length is 15 residues. The CDR3 reads CATSRDSGSSYEQYF. CDR3 bases: TGTGCCACCAGCAGAGATAGCGGGAGTTCCTACGAGCAGTACTTC.

The chain carries TRBV29-1 and TRBJ2-2, with a possible D match to TRBD2 (6 bases). CDR3 length: 13 residues. Germline assignment: CDR1 SQVTM and CDR2 ANQGSEA. Trimming removed 4 bases at V and 3 bases at J, with 9 bases between. CDR3 DNA sequence: TGCAGCGTTGGAGGAGGGCACACCGGGGAGCTGTTTTTT. It is translated as CSVGGGHTGELFF.

CDR3 nucleotide sequence: TGTGCCAGCAGTTACTCGAATAGAGTCCCGAGGGGTGGCTACACCTTC. Protein: CASSYSNRVPRGGYTF. The chain uses TRBV6-5 and TRBJ1-2; a weak D match, TRBD1 (5 bases). The CDR3 is 16 residues long. Trimming left V 0 bases short and J 7 bases short, with 18 bases between. Germline V gene data show CDR1 as MNHEY and CDR2 as SVGAGI.